This T cell receptor (beta chain) was captured by sequencing in a study of blood T cells in healthy people across ages. The overall study: Template switching recovered approximately one barcoded beta molecule for every two T cells.

A second PCR, run for about 6 to 12 cycles, used a sample-barcoded 5' primer plus a J-beta primer mix. Each CDR3 protein gets one entry after TCRdb re-called the 5' RACE reads with MiXCR. The table lists 850,000 or so distinct CDR3 sequences, more than 25% of them singletons. This clonotype was detected a few times. The sequenced material came from blood. The clonotype originates from a woman at least 80 years old in good health.

The CDR3 DNA is TGTGCCAGCAGCCAAATGGACCTTAAGGTCAATGAGCAGTTCTTC. Translation: CASSQMDLKVNEQFF. The chain links TRBV14 to TRBJ2-1; D ambiguous. V lost 2 bases and J lost 6, with 14 bases in between. CDR1 and CDR2 from the germline V gene are SGHDN and FVKESK. This CDR3 region has 15 residues.